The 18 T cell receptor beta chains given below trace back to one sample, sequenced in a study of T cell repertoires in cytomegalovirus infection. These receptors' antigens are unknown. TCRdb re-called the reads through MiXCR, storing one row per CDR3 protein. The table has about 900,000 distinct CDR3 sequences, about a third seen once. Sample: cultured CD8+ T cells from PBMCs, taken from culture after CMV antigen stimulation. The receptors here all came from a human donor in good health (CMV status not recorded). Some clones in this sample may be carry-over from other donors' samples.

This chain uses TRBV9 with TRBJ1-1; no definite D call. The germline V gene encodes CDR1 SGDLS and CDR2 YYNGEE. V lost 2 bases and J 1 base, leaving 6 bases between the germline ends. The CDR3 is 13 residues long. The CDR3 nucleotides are TGTGCCAGCAGCGTTACACCGAACACTGAAGCTTTCTTT. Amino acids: CASSVTPNTEAFF.

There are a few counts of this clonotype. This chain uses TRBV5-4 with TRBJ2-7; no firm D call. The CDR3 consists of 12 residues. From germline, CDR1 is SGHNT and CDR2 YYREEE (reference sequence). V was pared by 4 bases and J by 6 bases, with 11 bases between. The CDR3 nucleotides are TGTGCCAGCAGCCGCTCCCTCTCCGAGCAGTACTTC. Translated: CASSRSLSEQYF.

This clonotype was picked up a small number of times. CDR3 loop: CASSSNSGGAGSSGANVLTF. As DNA, the CDR3 is TGTGCCAGCAGCTCAAATAGCGGGGGGGCTGGCAGCTCTGGGGCCAACGTCCTGACTTTC. The V gene is TRBV5-4, the J gene TRBJ2-6; 11 nucleotides agree with TRBD2. CDR3 length equals 20 residues. Germline CDR1 reads SGHNT; CDR2 reads YYREEE (reference sequence). V was clipped by 3 bases and J by 0 bases; unmatched bases: 11.

The chain's CDR3 is CASSGGTGSSQETQYF. The CDR3, as DNA: TGTGCCAGCAGCGGGGGGACAGGGTCCTCACAAGAGACCCAGTACTTC. This chain links TRBV5-8 with TRBJ2-5; 9 bases match TRBD1. V lost 4 bases to trimming and J lost 2 bases; unmatched junction nucleotides: 9. Germline CDR1 and CDR2: SGHTS and YDEGEE. The CDR3 totals 16 residues. Based on the CDR3 plus reference TRBV5-8 and TRBJ2-5, the full variable domain is EAGVTQSPTHLIKTRGQQATLRCSPISGHTSVYWYQQALGLGLQFLLWYDEGEERNRGNFPPRFSGRQFPNYSSELNVNALELEDSALYLCASSGGTGSSQETQYFGPGTRLLVL.

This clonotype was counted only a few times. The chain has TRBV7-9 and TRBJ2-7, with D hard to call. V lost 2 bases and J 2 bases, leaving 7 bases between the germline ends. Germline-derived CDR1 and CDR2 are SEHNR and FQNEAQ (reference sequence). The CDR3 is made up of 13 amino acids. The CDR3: CASSLTQAYEQYV. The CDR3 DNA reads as TGTGCCAGCAGCTTAACCCAGGCCTACGAGCAGTACGTC.

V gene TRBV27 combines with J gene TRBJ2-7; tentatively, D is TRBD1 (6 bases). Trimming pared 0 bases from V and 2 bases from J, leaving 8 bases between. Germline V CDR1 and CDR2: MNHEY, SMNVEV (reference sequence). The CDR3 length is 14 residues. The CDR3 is CASSLSAGAYEQYV. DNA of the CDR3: TGTGCCAGCAGTTTATCAGCAGGGGCCTACGAGCAGTACGTC.

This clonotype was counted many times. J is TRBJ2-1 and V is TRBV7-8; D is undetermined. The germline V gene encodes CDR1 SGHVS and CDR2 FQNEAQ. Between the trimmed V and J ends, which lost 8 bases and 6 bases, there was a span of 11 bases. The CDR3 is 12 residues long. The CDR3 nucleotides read TGTGCCAGCTGGAGATCTGGCAATGAGCAGTTCTTC. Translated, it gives CASWRSGNEQFF. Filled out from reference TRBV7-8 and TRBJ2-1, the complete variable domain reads GAGVSQSPRYKVAKRGQDVALRCDPISGHVSLFWYQQALGQGPEFLTYFQNEAQLDKSGLPSDRFFAERPEGSVSTLKIQRTQQEDSAVYLCASWRSGNEQFFGPGTRLTVL.

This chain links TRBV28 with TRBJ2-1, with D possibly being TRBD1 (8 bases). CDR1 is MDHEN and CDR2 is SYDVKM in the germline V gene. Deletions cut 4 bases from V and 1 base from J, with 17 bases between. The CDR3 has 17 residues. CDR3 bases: TGTGCCAGCAGTTCTTACAGGGGGGGGGCTTCCTACAATGAGCAGTTCTTC. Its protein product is CASSSYRGGASYNEQFF.

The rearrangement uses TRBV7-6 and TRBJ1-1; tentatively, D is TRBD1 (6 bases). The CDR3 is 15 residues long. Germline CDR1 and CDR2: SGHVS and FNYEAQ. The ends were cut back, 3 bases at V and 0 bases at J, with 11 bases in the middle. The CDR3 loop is CASSLGHPVNTEAFF. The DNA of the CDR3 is TGTGCCAGCAGCTTGGGACATCCTGTGAACACTGAAGCTTTCTTT.

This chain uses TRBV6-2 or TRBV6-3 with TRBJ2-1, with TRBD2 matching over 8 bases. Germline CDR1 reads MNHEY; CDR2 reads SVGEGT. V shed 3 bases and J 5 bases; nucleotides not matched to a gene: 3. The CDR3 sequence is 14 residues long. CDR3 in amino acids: CASSYGGGHNEQFF. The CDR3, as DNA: TGTGCCAGCAGTTATGGCGGGGGGCACAATGAGCAGTTCTTC.

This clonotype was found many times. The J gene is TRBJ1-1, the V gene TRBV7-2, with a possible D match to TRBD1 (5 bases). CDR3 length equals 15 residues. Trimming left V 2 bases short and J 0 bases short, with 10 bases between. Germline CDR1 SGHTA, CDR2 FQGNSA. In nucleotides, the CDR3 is TGTGCCAGCAGCTTACGGGGCGGCGTGAACACTGAAGCTTTCTTT. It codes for CASSLRGGVNTEAFF.

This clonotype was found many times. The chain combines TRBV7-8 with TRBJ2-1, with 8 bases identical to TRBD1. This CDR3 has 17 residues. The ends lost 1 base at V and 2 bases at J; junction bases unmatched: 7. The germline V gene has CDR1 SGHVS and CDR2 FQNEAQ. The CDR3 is CASSLEADRVTYNEQFF. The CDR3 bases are TGTGCCAGCAGCTTAGAGGCGGACAGGGTCACCTACAATGAGCAGTTCTTC. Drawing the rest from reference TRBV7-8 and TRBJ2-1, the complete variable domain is GAGVSQSPRYKVAKRGQDVALRCDPISGHVSLFWYQQALGQGPEFLTYFQNEAQLDKSGLPSDRFFAERPEGSVSTLKIQRTQQEDSAVYLCASSLEADRVTYNEQFFGPGTRLTVL.

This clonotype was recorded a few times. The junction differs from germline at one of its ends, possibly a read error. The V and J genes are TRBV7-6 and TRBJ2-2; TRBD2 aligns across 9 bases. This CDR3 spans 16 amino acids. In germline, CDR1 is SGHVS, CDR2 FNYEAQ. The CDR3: CASSFEAGGRTGELFF. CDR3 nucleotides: TGTGCTAGCAGCTTTGAAGCGGGGGGACGCACCGGGGAGCTGTTTTTT.

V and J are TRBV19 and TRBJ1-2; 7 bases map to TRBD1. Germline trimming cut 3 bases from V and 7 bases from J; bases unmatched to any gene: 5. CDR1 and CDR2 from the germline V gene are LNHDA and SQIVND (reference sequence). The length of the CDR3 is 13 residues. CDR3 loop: CASSIPGGVGYTF. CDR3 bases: TGTGCCAGTAGTATTCCAGGGGGAGTTGGCTACACCTTC.

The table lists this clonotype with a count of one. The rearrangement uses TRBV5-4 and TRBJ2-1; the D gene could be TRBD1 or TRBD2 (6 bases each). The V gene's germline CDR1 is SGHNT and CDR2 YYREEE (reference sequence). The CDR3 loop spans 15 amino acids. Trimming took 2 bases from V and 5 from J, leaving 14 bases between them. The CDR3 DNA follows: TGTGCCAGCAGCTTCCGCGAGGGGGGAAACAATGAGCAGTTCTTC. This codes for CASSFREGGNNEQFF.

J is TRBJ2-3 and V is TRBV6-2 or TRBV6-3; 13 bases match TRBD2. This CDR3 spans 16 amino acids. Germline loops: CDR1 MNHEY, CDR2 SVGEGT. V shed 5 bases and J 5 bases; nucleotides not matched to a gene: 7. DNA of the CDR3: TGTGCCAGCAGTGCGACTAGCGGGGGGCCTGGAGATACGCAGTATTTT. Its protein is CASSATSGGPGDTQYF.

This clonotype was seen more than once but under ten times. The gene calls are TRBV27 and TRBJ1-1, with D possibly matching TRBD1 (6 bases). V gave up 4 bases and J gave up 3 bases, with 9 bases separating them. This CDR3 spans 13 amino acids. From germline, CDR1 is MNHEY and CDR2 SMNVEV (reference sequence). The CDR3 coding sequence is TGTGCCAGCAGTTCTTACAGGGACACTGAAGCTTTCTTT. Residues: CASSSYRDTEAFF.

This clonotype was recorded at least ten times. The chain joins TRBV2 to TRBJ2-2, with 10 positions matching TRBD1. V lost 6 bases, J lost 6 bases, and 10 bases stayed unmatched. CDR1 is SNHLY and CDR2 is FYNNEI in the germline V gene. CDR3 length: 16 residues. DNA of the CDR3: TGTGCCAGCAGCCGGGCCGGGACAGGGGTACCCGGGGAGCTGTTTTTT. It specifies CASSRAGTGVPGELFF. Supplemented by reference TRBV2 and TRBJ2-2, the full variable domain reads EPEVTQTPSHQVTQMGQEVILRCVPISNHLYFYWYRQILGQKVEFLVSFYNNEISEKSEIFDDQFSVERPDGSNFTLKIRSTKLEDSAMYFCASSRAGTGVPGELFFGEGSRLTVL.